These T cell receptor beta chains were read from a single sample in a study of post-analysis software for immune sequencing data. TCRdb recomputed calls from the PCR reads with MiXCR, one row per CDR3 protein. In the table there are hundreds of thousands of distinct CDR3 sequences, about 27% of which are singletons. What was sequenced was blood. The source of these receptors is a girl aged 10 to 17 with multiple sclerosis. The CDR3 runs from the conserved cysteine through the conserved F or W. D genes are given only for firm matches. Not all rows give a size; the values are once, few, many and, for expanded clones, a class.

d_call j_call clone_size cdr3_length v_call cdr3_aa cdr3_nt
TRBD2 TRBJ2-2 once 19 TRBV4-2 CASSQARGGLFANTGELFF TGTGCCAGCAGCCAAGCTCGCGGGGGACTTTTCGCGAACACCGGGGAGCTGTTTTTT
TRBD1 TRBJ1-5 few 13 TRBV20-1 CSARDSVAGGQHF TGCAGTGCTAGAGATAGCGTTGCAGGGGGCCAGCATTTT
. TRBJ1-2 once 16 TRBV5-6 CASRVLQGPPNYGYTF TGTGCCAGCAGGGTATTACAGGGACCTCCTAACTATGGCTACACCTTC
TRBD1 TRBJ1-5 . 14 TRBV12-3/TRBV12-4 CASSGGQLNRPQHF TGTGCCAGCAGCGGGGGACAGTTGAACCGTCCCCAGCATTTT
TRBD1 TRBJ2-7 . 15 TRBV28 CASTPPGQGVFEQYF TGTGCCAGCACTCCACCTGGACAGGGGGTGTTCGAGCAGTACTTC
TRBD1 TRBJ1-2 . 16 TRBV4-2 CASSQSKDRDYYGYTF TGTGCCAGCAGCCAATCAAAAGACAGGGACTACTATGGCTACACCTTC
TRBD2 TRBJ2-7 . 16 TRBV27 CASSLLPSGPSYEQYF TGTGCCAGCAGTTTGCTACCTAGCGGCCCTTCCTACGAGCAGTACTTC
. TRBJ2-1 few 12 TRBV7-9 CASSLIRSEQFF TGTGCCAGCAGCTTAATAAGGAGTGAGCAGTTCTTC
. TRBJ2-7 . 14 TRBV6-1 CASSDQTYSYEQYF TGTGCCAGCAGTGACCAGACTTACTCCTACGAGCAGTACTTC
TRBD1 TRBJ2-4 . 14 TRBV11-1 CASSLAGTENIQYF TGTGCCAGCAGCTTAGCGGGGACAGAAAACATTCAGTACTTC
. TRBJ1-6 few 14 TRBV28 CASSLDGVLSPLHF TGTGCCAGCAGTTTGGACGGGGTGTTGTCACCCCTCCACTTT
. TRBJ2-2 many 13 TRBV20-1 CSARLRGDGELFF TGCAGTGCTAGACTACGAGGGGACGGGGAGCTGTTTTTT
. TRBJ2-1 . 16 TRBV9 CASSVDVWRTYNEQFF TGTGCCAGCAGCGTTGATGTCTGGAGGACCTACAATGAGCAGTTCTTC
TRBD2 TRBJ2-7 . 17 TRBV7-2 CASSLASGSLIPYEQYF TGTGCCAGCAGCTTAGCCAGCGGGAGTCTGATCCCCTACGAGCAGTACTTC
. TRBJ1-2 few 16 TRBV6-5 CASSYSNGGSGYGYTF TGTGCCAGCAGTTACTCGAACGGGGGGTCGGGCTATGGCTACACCTTC
TRBD1 TRBJ1-1 . 14 TRBV29-1 CSVGWDSSNAEAFF TGCAGCGTTGGATGGGACAGCTCTAACGCTGAAGCTTTCTTT
. TRBJ1-5 . 14 TRBV16 CASSQYHSNQPQHF TGTGCCAGCAGCCAATATCACAGCAATCAGCCCCAGCATTTT
TRBD1 TRBJ1-5 few 18 TRBV12-3/TRBV12-4 CASSPHWGQRYSNQPQHF TGTGCCAGCAGTCCCCATTGGGGACAGCGATATAGCAATCAGCCCCAGCATTTT
TRBD2 TRBJ2-7 . 13 TRBV20-1 CSARLAGVREQYF TGCAGTGCTAGACTAGCGGGAGTGCGGGAGCAGTACTTC
TRBD1 TRBJ1-2 . 14 TRBV29-1 CSVRLTGDNYGYTF TGCAGCGTGCGCCTCACAGGGGATAACTATGGCTACACCTTC
. TRBJ2-3 few 14 TRBV7-2 CASSLTHSTDTQYF TGTGCCAGCAGCTTAACCCATAGCACAGATACGCAGTATTTT
TRBD2 TRBJ2-5 . 15 TRBV7-9 CASGALAGVFETQYF TGTGCCAGCGGAGCACTAGCGGGGGTTTTTGAGACCCAGTACTTC
. TRBJ1-1 few 13 TRBV10-1 CASSESQNRGAFF TGCGCCAGCAGTGAGTCACAAAATCGTGGAGCTTTCTTT
TRBD1 TRBJ2-1 few 18 TRBV7-2 CASSLFGGGTGAYNEQFF TGTGCCAGCAGCTTATTTGGGGGGGGGACAGGGGCCTACAATGAGCAGTTCTTC
. TRBJ1-2 . 15 TRBV13 CVSSLDPGRSGGYTF TGTGTCAGCAGCTTAGACCCAGGGCGATCGGGTGGCTACACCTTC
TRBD1 TRBJ2-6 many 16 TRBV29-1 CSARDRETSGANVLTF TGCAGCGCCCGGGACAGGGAAACCTCTGGGGCCAACGTCCTGACTTTC
TRBD1 TRBJ2-7 . 15 TRBV7-2 CASSLVGTGFYEQYF TGTGCCAGCAGCTTAGTTGGGACAGGGTTCTACGAGCAGTACTTC
. TRBJ1-5 many 14 TRBV7-2 CASSLDSSNQPQHF TGTGCCAGCAGTTTAGACAGTAGCAATCAGCCCCAGCATTTT
. TRBJ2-6 once 17 TRBV3-1 CASSSVRWSSGASVLTF TGTGCCAGCAGCTCCGTTCGGTGGAGCTCTGGGGCCAGCGTCCTGACTTTC
. TRBJ2-3 few 14 TRBV12-3/TRBV12-4 CASSFGGVADTQYF TGTGCCAGCAGTTTTGGCGGGGTCGCAGATACGCAGTATTTT
. TRBJ2-3 . 16 TRBV5-1 CASRSKGFSGTDTQYF TGCGCCAGCAGATCAAAGGGGTTTAGCGGCACAGATACGCAGTATTTT
. TRBJ2-3 many 14 TRBV15 CATSTGYHTDTQYF TGTGCCACCAGCACCGGCTACCACACAGATACGCAGTATTTT
TRBD1 TRBJ2-5 . 17 TRBV15 CATSRIEQGPLPETQYF TGTGCCACCAGCAGAATAGAACAGGGGCCTCTGCCAGAGACCCAGTACTTC
. TRBJ2-7 . 13 TRBV7-2 CASSRRDSYEQYF TGTGCCAGCAGCCGGAGGGACTCCTACGAGCAGTACTTC
. TRBJ1-4 once 13 TRBV4-3 CASSLRVREKLFF TGCGCCAGCAGCTTAAGGGTCCGCGAAAAACTGTTTTTT
. TRBJ2-5 . 12 TRBV20-1 CSAVPASKTQYF TGCAGTGCGGTCCCGGCGTCTAAGACCCAGTACTTC
. TRBJ1-1 few 16 TRBV5-1 CASSLVSVGGRTEAFF TGCGCCAGCAGCTTAGTTTCGGTAGGGGGGCGGACTGAAGCTTTCTTT
TRBD1 TRBJ1-6 few 16 TRBV3-1 CASSQLGQGAGSPLHF TGTGCCAGCAGCCAACTCGGACAGGGGGCCGGTTCACCCCTCCACTTT
. TRBJ2-1 . 15 TRBV9 CASGDGGGHPPEQFF TGTGCCAGCGGAGACGGCGGGGGACACCCCCCTGAGCAGTTCTTC
. TRBJ2-3 . 12 TRBV20-1 CSPREQDTTQYF TGCAGTCCCCGCGAGCAGGACACCACGCAGTATTTT
TRBD1 TRBJ2-6 few 15 TRBV20-1 CSARTGGAGANVLTF TGCAGTGCTAGAACAGGGGGCGCTGGGGCCAACGTCCTGACTTTC
. TRBJ2-7 . 14 TRBV11-2 CASSLVAAAYEQYF TGTGCCAGCAGCTTAGTAGCAGCAGCCTACGAGCAGTACTTC
. TRBJ2-5 many 11 TRBV29-1 CSGALGGEQYF TGCAGCGGAGCACTAGGGGGAGAGCAGTACTTC
TRBD2 TRBJ2-1 . 15 TRBV5-1 CAGSVPSGPYDEQFF TGCGCCGGCAGCGTCCCTAGCGGGCCCTATGATGAGCAGTTCTTC
. TRBJ2-7 few 16 TRBV5-5 CASSFSPGPNFYEQYF TGTGCCAGCAGCTTTTCCCCCGGTCCCAACTTCTACGAGCAGTACTTC
. TRBJ2-3 few 17 TRBV7-2 CASSLGSQARRTDTQYF TGTGCCAGCAGCTTAGGATCGCAGGCCCGACGCACAGATACGCAGTATTTT
. TRBJ2-7 . 12 TRBV20-1 CSASKGPYEQYF TGCAGTGCTTCTAAGGGCCCGTACGAGCAGTACTTC
. TRBJ1-1 . 14 TRBV6-1 CASSLQVGNTEAFF TGTGCCAGCAGTTTACAGGTGGGGAACACTGAAGCTTTCTTT
. TRBJ1-1 few 14 TRBV6-5 CASSYQSQNTEAFF TGTGCCAGCAGTTACCAGTCCCAGAACACTGAAGCTTTCTTT
. TRBJ1-1 . 14 TRBV12-3/TRBV12-4 CASSLGDWGTEAFF TGTGCCAGCAGTCTAGGGGACTGGGGCACTGAAGCTTTCTTT
. TRBJ2-1 many 14 TRBV29-1 CNTSGGFGNNEQFF TGCAACACCTCTGGGGGCTTTGGTAACAATGAGCAGTTCTTC
TRBD2 TRBJ2-1 . 16 TRBV7-2 CASSPRKAGGYNEQFF TGTGCCAGCAGCCCCCGGAAGGCGGGAGGTTACAATGAGCAGTTCTTC
. TRBJ1-1 few 12 TRBV29-1 CSVAGEFTEAFF TGCAGCGTTGCTGGGGAGTTCACTGAAGCTTTCTTT
TRBD2 TRBJ2-1 . 19 TRBV6-5 CASSYLPPHRLAGYNEQFF TGTGCCAGCAGTTACCTACCCCCTCACCGACTAGCGGGGTACAATGAGCAGTTCTTC
TRBD2 TRBJ2-7 few 14 TRBV6-2/TRBV6-3 CASSYGGRAGEQYF TGTGCCAGCAGTTACGGTGGGAGGGCCGGAGAGCAGTACTTC
TRBD2 TRBJ2-5 . 16 TRBV7-9 CASSTAVGRGEETQYF TGTGCCAGCAGCACCGCGGTTGGTCGGGGGGAAGAGACCCAGTACTTC
TRBD1 TRBJ2-7 many 15 TRBV10-3 CAISERTGMTYEQYF TGTGCCATCAGTGAGAGGACAGGGATGACCTACGAGCAGTACTTC
. TRBJ2-6 many 16 TRBV28 CASSPTRPSGANVLTF TGTGCCAGCAGCCCAACCCGGCCCTCTGGGGCCAACGTCCTGACTTTC
TRBD1 TRBJ1-2 . 15 TRBV20-1 CSAAQGDRGNYGYTF TGCAGTGCTGCCCAGGGGGACAGGGGGAACTATGGCTACACCTTC